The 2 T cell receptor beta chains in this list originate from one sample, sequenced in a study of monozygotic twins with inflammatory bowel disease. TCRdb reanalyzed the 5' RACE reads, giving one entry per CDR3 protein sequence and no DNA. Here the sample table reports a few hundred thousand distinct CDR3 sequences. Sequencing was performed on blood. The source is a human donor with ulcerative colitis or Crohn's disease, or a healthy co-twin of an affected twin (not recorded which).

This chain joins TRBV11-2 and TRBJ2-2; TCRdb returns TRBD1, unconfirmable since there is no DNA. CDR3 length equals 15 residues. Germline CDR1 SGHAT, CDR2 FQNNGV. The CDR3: CASSWMTGLGGELFF.

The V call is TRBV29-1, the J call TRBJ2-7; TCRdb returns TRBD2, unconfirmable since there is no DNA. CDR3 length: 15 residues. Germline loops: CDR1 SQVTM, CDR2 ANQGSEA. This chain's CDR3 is CSVARPGTVTYEQYF.